Listed below are T cell receptor beta chains from one sample, sequenced in a study of cytomegalovirus exposure and HLA in healthy donors. Sequencing was performed with immunoSEQ multiplex PCR; in TCRdb, only in-frame clones are kept and a portion is missing. The sample yields 90,000 to 140,000 clones, about 88% seen once. Specimen: PBMCs. Receptors originate from a woman younger than 35 in good health and CMV-seropositive. The CDR3 runs from the conserved cysteine through the conserved F or W. D genes are given only for firm matches. Part of the rows lack a size; the others show once, few, many or a class for expanded clones.

CDR3aa: CAWSNSGRVYNEQFF
CDR3nt: TGTGCCTGGAGCAATAGCGGGAGGGTCTACAATGAGCAGTTCTTC
v_gene: TRBV30
d_gene: TRBD2
abundance: NA
j_gene: TRBJ2-1

CDR3aa: CASRTTSLGTDTQYF
CDR3nt: TGTGCCAGCAGAACGACTAGTCTGGGCACAGATACGCAGTATTTT
v_gene: TRBV2
d_gene: NA
abundance: NA
j_gene: TRBJ2-3

CDR3aa: CASSSTRTGHYF
CDR3nt: TGTGCCAGCAGTTCTACAAGGACAGGCCACTACTTC
v_gene: TRBV28
d_gene: TRBD1
abundance: NA
j_gene: TRBJ2-7

CDR3aa: CASSSSGAFNEKLFF
CDR3nt: TGTGCCAGCAGCTCTTCAGGGGCCTTTAATGAAAAACTGTTTTTT
v_gene: TRBV7-9
d_gene: NA
abundance: NA
j_gene: TRBJ1-4

CDR3aa: CASRPGTVNEKLFF
CDR3nt: TGTGCCAGCAGACCCGGGACAGTAAATGAAAAACTGTTTTTT
v_gene: TRBV6-5
d_gene: TRBD1
abundance: NA
j_gene: TRBJ1-4

CDR3aa: CASSLRGGGYNEQFF
CDR3nt: TGTGCCAGCAGCCTGCGGGGGGGCGGTTACAATGAGCAGTTCTTC
v_gene: TRBV5-4
d_gene: TRBD2
abundance: NA
j_gene: TRBJ2-1

CDR3aa: CASGWGRGRREAGKLFF
CDR3nt: TGTGCTAGTGGTTGGGGCAGGGGGCGCAGGGAGGCCGGAAAACTGTTTTTT
v_gene: TRBV12-5
d_gene: TRBD1
abundance: NA
j_gene: TRBJ1-4

CDR3aa: CASTAPGRAEAFF
CDR3nt: TGTGCCAGCACCGCACCGGGTCGGGCTGAAGCTTTCTTT
v_gene: TRBV28
d_gene: NA
abundance: NA
j_gene: TRBJ1-1

CDR3aa: CASSSAGGAGYGYTF
CDR3nt: TGTGCCAGCAGCTCCGCAGGGGGCGCAGGGTATGGCTACACCTTC
v_gene: TRBV7-9
d_gene: TRBD1
abundance: NA
j_gene: TRBJ1-2

CDR3aa: CASSLFDGAVNGYTF
CDR3nt: TGTGCCAGCAGCCTATTCGACGGTGCGGTCAATGGCTACACCTTC
v_gene: TRBV9
d_gene: NA
abundance: once
j_gene: TRBJ1-2

CDR3aa: CASSAYGQENTGELFF
CDR3nt: TGTGCCAGCTCAGCGTATGGACAGGAGAACACCGGGGAGCTGTTTTTT
v_gene: TRBV18
d_gene: TRBD1
abundance: NA
j_gene: TRBJ2-2

CDR3aa: CASSFIRQGYEQYF
CDR3nt: TGTGCCAGCAGTTTCATCCGACAGGGCTACGAGCAGTACTTC
v_gene: TRBV28
d_gene: TRBD1
abundance: NA
j_gene: TRBJ2-7

CDR3aa: CASSRDTNRPGSSYNEQFF
CDR3nt: TGTGCCAGCTCACGCGACACCAACAGGCCCGGAAGCTCCTACAATGAGCAGTTCTTC
v_gene: TRBV18
d_gene: NA
abundance: few
j_gene: TRBJ2-1

CDR3aa: CASSDRAGQPQHF
CDR3nt: TGTGCCAGCAGCGACAGGGCAGGACAGCCCCAGCATTTT
v_gene: TRBV28
d_gene: TRBD1
abundance: NA
j_gene: TRBJ1-5

CDR3aa: CASSWPVMGPVNTGELFF
CDR3nt: TGTGCCAGCAGCTGGCCTGTCATGGGCCCTGTAAACACCGGGGAGCTGTTTTTT
v_gene: TRBV7-3
d_gene: NA
abundance: NA
j_gene: TRBJ2-2

CDR3aa: CATEGTAYGYTF
CDR3nt: TGTGCCACCGAGGGGACTGCTTATGGCTACACCTTC
v_gene: TRBV10-3
d_gene: NA
abundance: NA
j_gene: TRBJ1-2

CDR3aa: CASIGGSYEQYF
CDR3nt: TGTGCCAGCATCGGAGGGAGTTACGAGCAGTACTTC
v_gene: TRBV28
d_gene: NA
abundance: NA
j_gene: TRBJ2-7

CDR3aa: CASSQLDRGGETQYF
CDR3nt: TGTGCCAGCAGCCAACTAGACAGGGGAGGAGAGACCCAGTACTTC
v_gene: TRBV14
d_gene: TRBD1
abundance: NA
j_gene: TRBJ2-5

CDR3aa: CASSREWRGKWETQYF
CDR3nt: TGCGCCAGCAGCCGTGAGTGGCGGGGGAAGTGGGAGACCCAGTACTTC
v_gene: TRBV5-1
d_gene: TRBD2
abundance: NA
j_gene: TRBJ2-5

CDR3aa: CASDPRKTSGGAEDTQYF
CDR3nt: TGTGCCAGCGACCCCCGTAAAACTAGCGGGGGGGCCGAAGATACGCAGTATTTT
v_gene: TRBV2
d_gene: TRBD2
abundance: NA
j_gene: TRBJ2-3

CDR3aa: CASRWRVEETQYF
CDR3nt: TGTGCCAGCAGGTGGAGGGTGGAAGAGACCCAGTACTTC
v_gene: TRBV7-6
d_gene: NA
abundance: NA
j_gene: TRBJ2-5

CDR3aa: CAWSDSGGAYTDTQYF
CDR3nt: TGTGCCTGGAGTGACTCCGGAGGGGCGTACACAGATACGCAGTATTTT
v_gene: TRBV30
d_gene: NA
abundance: NA
j_gene: TRBJ2-3

CDR3aa: CASSSMDSYGYTF
CDR3nt: TGTGCCAGCAGCTCCATGGACAGCTATGGCTACACCTTC
v_gene: TRBV11-3
d_gene: NA
abundance: NA
j_gene: TRBJ1-2

CDR3aa: CAISEGQAYTEAFF
CDR3nt: TGTGCCATCAGTGAAGGACAGGCGTACACTGAAGCTTTCTTT
v_gene: TRBV10-3
d_gene: TRBD1
abundance: once
j_gene: TRBJ1-1

CDR3aa: CASSYSRDAYEQYF
CDR3nt: TGTGCCAGCAGTTACTCCAGGGATGCCTACGAGCAGTACTTC
v_gene: TRBV6-6
d_gene: NA
abundance: NA
j_gene: TRBJ2-7

CDR3aa: CATSRGNRGVDTQYF
CDR3nt: TGTGCCACCAGCAGAGGTAACAGGGGAGTGGATACGCAGTATTTT
v_gene: TRBV15
d_gene: TRBD1
abundance: NA
j_gene: TRBJ2-3

CDR3aa: CASSTRPWTGLSRYEQYF
CDR3nt: TGTGCCAGCTCTACTAGACCCTGGACAGGGTTGAGCCGTTACGAGCAGTACTTC
v_gene: TRBV18
d_gene: TRBD1
abundance: NA
j_gene: TRBJ2-7

CDR3aa: CASSEAGGRADGYTF
CDR3nt: TGTGCCAGCAGTGAAGCCGGGGGGCGAGCGGATGGCTACACCTTC
v_gene: TRBV6-1
d_gene: NA
abundance: NA
j_gene: TRBJ1-2

CDR3aa: CASTPSGYGYTF
CDR3nt: TGTGCCAGCACCCCCTCCGGCTATGGCTACACCTTC
v_gene: TRBV7-9
d_gene: NA
abundance: NA
j_gene: TRBJ1-2

CDR3aa: CASSPGDYGYTF
CDR3nt: TGTGCCAGCAGCCCCGGGGACTATGGCTACACCTTC
v_gene: TRBV14
d_gene: NA
abundance: NA
j_gene: TRBJ1-2

CDR3aa: CASSARAGSNSPLHF
CDR3nt: TGTGCCAGCAGCGCGCGGGCAGGCTCTAATTCACCCCTCCACTTT
v_gene: TRBV7-3
d_gene: NA
abundance: once
j_gene: TRBJ1-6